This TCR beta chain was sequenced for a study of cytomegalovirus exposure and HLA in healthy donors. Study information: Inside one of the first data releases sat around 86 million unique TCRs taken from HLA-typed donors.

Study results and limitations: Donor immune exposure was known only as CMV serostatus. Sequencing had likely introduced a cluster of highly shared sequence variants as an artifact. Cytomegalovirus association was listed for 164 TCR beta chains.

Primers: 60 Vbeta forward and 13 Jbeta reverse. The protocol was immunoSEQ multiplex PCR, while the TCRdb copy is restricted to in-frame clones and leaves out a portion. The table has roughly 84,000 clones, roughly 61% seen once. The length of the CDR3 is 15 residues. V lost 9 bases, J lost 4 bases, and 11 bases stayed unmatched. From germline, CDR1 is SGHTA and CDR2 FQGNSA. Turning to this clone: Its antigen is not known.

This receptor was identified in a woman aged 35 to 49 in good health and CMV-seropositive. Sequencing was done on a sample of PBMCs. V and J are TRBV7-2 and TRBJ2-5; 10 bases agree with TRBD1. DNA for the CDR3: TGTGCCAGTACCCCGGGACAGGGGTTTTCAGAGACCCAGTACTTC. Translated: CASTPGQGFSETQYF.